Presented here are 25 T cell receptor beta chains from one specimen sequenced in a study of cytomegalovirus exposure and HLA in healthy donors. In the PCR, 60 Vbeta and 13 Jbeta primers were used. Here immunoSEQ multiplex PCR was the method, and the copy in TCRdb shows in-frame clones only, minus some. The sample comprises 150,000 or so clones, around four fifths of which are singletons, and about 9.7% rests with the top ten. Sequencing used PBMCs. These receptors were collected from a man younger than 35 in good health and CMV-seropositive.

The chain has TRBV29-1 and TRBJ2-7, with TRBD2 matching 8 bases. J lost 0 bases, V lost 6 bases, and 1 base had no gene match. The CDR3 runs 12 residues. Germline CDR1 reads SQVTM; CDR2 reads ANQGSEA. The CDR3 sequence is CSVSGSSYEQYF. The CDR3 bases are TGCAGCGTGAGCGGGAGCTCCTACGAGCAGTACTTC.

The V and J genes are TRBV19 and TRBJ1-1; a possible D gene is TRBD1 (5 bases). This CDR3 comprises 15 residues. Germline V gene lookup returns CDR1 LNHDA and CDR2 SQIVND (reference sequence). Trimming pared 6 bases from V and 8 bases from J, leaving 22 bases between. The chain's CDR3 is CASSPPRGGETEAFF. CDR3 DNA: TGTGCCAGTAGCCCCCCCCGGGGGGGAGAAACCGAAGCTTTCTTT.

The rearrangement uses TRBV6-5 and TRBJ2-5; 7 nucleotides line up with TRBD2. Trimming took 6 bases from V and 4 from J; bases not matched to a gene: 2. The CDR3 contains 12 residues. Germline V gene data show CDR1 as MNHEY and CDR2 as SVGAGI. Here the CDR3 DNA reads TGTGCCAGCAGGTCGGGAGGAGAGACCCAGTACTTC. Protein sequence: CASRSGGETQYF.

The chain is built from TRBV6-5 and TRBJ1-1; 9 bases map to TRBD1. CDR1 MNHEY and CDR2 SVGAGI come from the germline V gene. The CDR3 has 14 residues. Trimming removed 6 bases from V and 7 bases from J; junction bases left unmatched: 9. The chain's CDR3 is CASRVGTGFGEAFF. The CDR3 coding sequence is TGTGCCAGCAGGGTCGGGACAGGGTTTGGTGAAGCTTTCTTT.

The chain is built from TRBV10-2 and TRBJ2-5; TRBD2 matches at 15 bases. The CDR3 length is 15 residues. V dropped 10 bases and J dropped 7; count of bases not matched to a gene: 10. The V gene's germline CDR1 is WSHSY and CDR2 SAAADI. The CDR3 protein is CATLNSGLAGGTQYF. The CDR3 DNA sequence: TGCGCCACCCTAAACTCGGGACTAGCGGGGGGGACCCAGTACTTC.

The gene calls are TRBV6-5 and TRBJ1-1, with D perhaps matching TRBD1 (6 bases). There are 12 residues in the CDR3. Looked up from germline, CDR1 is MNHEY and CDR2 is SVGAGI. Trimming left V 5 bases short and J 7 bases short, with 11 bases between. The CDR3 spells CASSGQWGEAFF. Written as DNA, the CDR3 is TGTGCCAGCAGTGGACAGTGGGGTGAAGCTTTCTTT.

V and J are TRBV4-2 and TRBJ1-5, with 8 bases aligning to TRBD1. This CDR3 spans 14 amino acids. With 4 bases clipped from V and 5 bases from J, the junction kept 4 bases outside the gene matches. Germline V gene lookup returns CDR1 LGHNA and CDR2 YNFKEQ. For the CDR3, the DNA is TGTGCCAGCAGCCCCCGGGACAGGCATCAGCCCCAGCATTTT. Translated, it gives CASSPRDRHQPQHF.

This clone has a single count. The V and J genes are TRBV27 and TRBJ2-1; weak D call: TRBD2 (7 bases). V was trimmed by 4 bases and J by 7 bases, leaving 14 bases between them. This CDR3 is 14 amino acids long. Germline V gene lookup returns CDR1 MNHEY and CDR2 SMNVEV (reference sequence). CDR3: CASSYGGAGNEQFF. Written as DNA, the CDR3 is TGTGCCAGCAGTTATGGGGGGGCGGGTAATGAGCAGTTCTTC.

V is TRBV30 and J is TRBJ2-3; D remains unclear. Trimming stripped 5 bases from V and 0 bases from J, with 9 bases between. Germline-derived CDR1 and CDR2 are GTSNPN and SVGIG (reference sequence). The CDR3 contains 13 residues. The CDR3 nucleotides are TGTGCCTGGGCAGGAACTAGCACAGATACGCAGTATTTT. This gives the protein CAWAGTSTDTQYF.

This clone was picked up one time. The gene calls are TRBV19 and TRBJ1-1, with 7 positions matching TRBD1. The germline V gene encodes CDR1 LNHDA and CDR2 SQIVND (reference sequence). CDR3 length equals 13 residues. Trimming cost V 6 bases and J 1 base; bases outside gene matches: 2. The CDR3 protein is CASSWDRNTEAFF. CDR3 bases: TGTGCCAGTAGCTGGGACAGGAACACTGAAGCTTTCTTT.

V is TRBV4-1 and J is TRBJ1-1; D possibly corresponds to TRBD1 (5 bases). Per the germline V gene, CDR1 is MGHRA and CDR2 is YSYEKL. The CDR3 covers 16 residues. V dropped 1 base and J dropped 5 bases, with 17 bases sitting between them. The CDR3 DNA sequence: TGCGCCAGCAGCCAAGCGCGACAGAGCAGAAGTACTGAAGCTTTCTTT. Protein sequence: CASSQARQSRSTEAFF.

The CDR3: CASSRTSGGGTGELFF. The CDR3 nucleotides read TGCGCCAGCAGCCGAACTAGCGGAGGGGGGACCGGGGAGCTGTTTTTT. The gene calls are TRBV5-1 and TRBJ2-2; 8 bases align to TRBD2. CDR1 is SGHRS, CDR2 YFSETQ, per germline. The CDR3 spans 16 residues. The junction had 10 bases not matched to a gene; V was cut back by 4 bases and J by 5 bases.

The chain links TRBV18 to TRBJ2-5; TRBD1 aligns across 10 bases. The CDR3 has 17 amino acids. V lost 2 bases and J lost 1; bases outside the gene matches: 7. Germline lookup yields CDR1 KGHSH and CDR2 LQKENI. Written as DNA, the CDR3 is TGTGCCAGCTCACCATCGGGAGACAGGGGGCGCCAAGAGACCCAGTACTTC. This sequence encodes CASSPSGDRGRQETQYF. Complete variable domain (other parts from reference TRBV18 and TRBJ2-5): NAGVMQNPRHLVRRRGQEARLRCSPMKGHSHVYWYRQLPEEGLKFMVYLQKENIIDESGMPKERFSAEFPKEGPSILRIQQVVRGDSAAYFCASSPSGDRGRQETQYFGPGTRLLVL.

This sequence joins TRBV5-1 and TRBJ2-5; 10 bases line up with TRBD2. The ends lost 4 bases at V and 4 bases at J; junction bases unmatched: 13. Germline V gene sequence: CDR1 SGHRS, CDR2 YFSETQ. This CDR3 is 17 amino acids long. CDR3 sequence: CASSAGLARGGGETQYF. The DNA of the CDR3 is TGCGCCAGCAGCGCGGGACTAGCGAGAGGAGGGGGAGAGACCCAGTACTTC.

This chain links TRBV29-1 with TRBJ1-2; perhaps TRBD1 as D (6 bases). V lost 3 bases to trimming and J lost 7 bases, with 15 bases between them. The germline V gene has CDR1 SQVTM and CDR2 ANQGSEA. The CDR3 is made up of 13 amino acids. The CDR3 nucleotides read TGCAGCGTTGAGGTGGGGGCGGGGGCTGGCTACACCTTC. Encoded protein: CSVEVGAGAGYTF.

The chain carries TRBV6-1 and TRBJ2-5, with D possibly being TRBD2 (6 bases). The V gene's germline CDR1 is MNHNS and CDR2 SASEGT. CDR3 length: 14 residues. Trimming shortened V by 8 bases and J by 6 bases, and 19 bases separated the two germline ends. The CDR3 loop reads CASEWRVGFKTQYF. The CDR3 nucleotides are TGTGCCAGCGAGTGGAGGGTCGGGTTTAAGACCCAGTACTTC.

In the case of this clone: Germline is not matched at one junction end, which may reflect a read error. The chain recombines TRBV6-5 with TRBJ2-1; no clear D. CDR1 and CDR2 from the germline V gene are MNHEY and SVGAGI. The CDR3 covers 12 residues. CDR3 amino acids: CASSYSDNEQFF. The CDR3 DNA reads TGTGCCAGCAGTTACTCCGACAATGAGCAGTTCTTC.

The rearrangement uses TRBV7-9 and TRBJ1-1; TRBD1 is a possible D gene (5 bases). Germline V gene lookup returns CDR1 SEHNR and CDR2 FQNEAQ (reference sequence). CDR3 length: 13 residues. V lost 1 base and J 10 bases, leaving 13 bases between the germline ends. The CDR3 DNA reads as TGTGCCAGCAGCTTAGAGCCAGGGCCCGGAGCTTTCTTT. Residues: CASSLEPGPGAFF.

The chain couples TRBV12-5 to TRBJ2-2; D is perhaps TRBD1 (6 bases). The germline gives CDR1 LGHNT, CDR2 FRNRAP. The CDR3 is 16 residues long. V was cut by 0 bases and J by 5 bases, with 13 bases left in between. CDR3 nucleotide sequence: TGTGCTAGTGGTTTGGTAGGCAGGGGAGAAACCGGGGAGCTGTTTTTT. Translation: CASGLVGRGETGELFF.

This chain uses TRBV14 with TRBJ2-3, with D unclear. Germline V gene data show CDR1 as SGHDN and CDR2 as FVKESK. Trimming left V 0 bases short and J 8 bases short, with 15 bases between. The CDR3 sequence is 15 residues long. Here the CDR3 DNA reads TGTGCCAGCAGCCAAGAAATGTATCCCCCGGGTACGCAGTATTTT. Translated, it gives CASSQEMYPPGTQYF.

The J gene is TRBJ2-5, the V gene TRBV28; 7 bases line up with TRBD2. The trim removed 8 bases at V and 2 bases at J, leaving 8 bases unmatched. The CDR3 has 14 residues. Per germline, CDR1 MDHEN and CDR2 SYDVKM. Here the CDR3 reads CASDRTGGQETQYF. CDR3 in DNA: TGTGCCAGCGACCGGACGGGGGGACAAGAGACCCAGTACTTC.

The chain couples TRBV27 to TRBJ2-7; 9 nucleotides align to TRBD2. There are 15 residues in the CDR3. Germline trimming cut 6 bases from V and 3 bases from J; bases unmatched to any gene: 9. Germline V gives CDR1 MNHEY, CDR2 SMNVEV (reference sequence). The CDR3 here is CASSSSGRTVYEQYF. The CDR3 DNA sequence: TGTGCCAGCAGCTCGAGCGGGAGGACCGTCTACGAGCAGTACTTC.

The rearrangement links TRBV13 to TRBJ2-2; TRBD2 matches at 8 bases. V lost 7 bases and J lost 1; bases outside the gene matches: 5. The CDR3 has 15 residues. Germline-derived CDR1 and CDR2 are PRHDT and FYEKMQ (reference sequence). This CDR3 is CASMLSGMNTGELFF. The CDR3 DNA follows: TGTGCCAGCATGCTTAGCGGGATGAACACCGGGGAGCTGTTTTTT. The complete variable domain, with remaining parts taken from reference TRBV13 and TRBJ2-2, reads AAGVIQSPRHLIKEKRETATLKCYPIPRHDTVYWYQQGPGQDPQFLISFYEKMQSDKGSIPDRFSAQQFSDYHSELNMSSLELGDSALYFCASMLSGMNTGELFFGEGSRLTVL.

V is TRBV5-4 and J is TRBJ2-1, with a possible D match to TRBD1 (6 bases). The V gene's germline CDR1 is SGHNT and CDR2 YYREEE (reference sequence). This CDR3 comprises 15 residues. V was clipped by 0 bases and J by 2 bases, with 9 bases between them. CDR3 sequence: CASSLEQGPYNEQFF. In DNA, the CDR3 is TGTGCCAGCAGCTTGGAACAGGGTCCCTACAATGAGCAGTTCTTC.

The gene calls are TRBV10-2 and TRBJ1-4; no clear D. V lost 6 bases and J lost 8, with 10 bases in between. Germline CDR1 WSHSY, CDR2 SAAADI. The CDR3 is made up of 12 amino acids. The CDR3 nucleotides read TGCGCCAGCAGCGGGAGTGGCGAAAAACTGTTTTTT. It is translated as CASSGSGEKLFF.